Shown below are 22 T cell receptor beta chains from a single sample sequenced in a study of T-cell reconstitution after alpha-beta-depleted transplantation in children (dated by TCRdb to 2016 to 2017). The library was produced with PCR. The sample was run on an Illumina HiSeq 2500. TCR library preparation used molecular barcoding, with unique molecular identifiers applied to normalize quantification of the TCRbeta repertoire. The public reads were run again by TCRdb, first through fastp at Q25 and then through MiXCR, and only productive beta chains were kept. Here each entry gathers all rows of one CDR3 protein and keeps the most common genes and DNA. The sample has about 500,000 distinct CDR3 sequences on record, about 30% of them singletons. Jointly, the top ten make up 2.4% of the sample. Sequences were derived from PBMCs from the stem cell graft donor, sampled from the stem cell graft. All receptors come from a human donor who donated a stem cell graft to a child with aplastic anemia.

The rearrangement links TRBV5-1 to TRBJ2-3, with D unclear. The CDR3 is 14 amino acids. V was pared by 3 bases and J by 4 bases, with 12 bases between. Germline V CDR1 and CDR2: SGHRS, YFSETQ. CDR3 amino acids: CASSSNGVSDTQYF. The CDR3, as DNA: TGCGCCAGCAGCTCTAACGGAGTTTCAGATACGCAGTATTTT.

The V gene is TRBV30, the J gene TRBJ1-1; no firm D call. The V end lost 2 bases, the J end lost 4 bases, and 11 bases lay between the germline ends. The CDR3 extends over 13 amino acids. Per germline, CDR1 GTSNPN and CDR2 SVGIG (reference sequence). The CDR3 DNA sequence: TGTGCCTGGAGTCAGACATCGGCCACTGAAGCTTTCTTT. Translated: CAWSQTSATEAFF. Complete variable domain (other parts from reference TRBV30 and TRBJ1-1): SQTIHQWPATLVQPVGSPLSLECTVEGTSNPNLYWYRQAAGRGLQLLFYSVGIGQISSEVPQNLSASRPQDRQFILSSKKLLLSDSGFYLCAWSQTSATEAFFGQGTRLTVV.

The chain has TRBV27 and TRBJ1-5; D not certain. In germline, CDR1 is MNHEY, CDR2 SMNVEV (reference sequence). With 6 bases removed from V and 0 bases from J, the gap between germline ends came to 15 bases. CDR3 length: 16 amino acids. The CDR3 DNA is TGTGCCAGCAGCTCTCGCGTGACGGTTAGCAATCAGCCCCAGCATTTT. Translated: CASSSRVTVSNQPQHF.

The CDR3 DNA sequence: TGTGCCAGCAGTGAAGTCCGCTCGGGGGGTGAAGCTTTCTTT. This gives the protein CASSEVRSGGEAFF. The chain is built from TRBV2 and TRBJ1-1; D is possibly TRBD1 (5 bases). Trimming stripped 1 base from V and 7 bases from J, with 13 bases between. Germline-derived CDR1 and CDR2 are SNHLY and FYNNEI. The CDR3 runs to 14 residues.

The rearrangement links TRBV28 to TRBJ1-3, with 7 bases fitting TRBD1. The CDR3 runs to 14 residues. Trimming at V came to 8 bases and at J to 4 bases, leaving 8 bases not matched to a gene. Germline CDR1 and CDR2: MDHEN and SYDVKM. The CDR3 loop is CASLSTGNGNTIYF. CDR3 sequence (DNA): TGTGCCAGCCTATCGACAGGGAACGGAAACACCATATATTTT. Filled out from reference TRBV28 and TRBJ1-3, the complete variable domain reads DVKVTQSSRYLVKRTGEKVFLECVQDMDHENMFWYRQDPGLGLRLIYFSYDVKMKEKGDIPEGYSVSREKKERFSLILESASTNQTSMYLCASLSTGNGNTIYFGEGSWLTVV.

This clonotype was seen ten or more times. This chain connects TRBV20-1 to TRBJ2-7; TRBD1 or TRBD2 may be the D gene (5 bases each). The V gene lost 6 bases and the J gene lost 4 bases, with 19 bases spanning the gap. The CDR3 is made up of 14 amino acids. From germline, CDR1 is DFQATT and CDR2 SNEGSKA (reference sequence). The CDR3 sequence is CSAEAPGTLYEQYF. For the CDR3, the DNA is TGCAGTGCCGAAGCCCCCGGGACCCTATACGAGCAGTACTTC.

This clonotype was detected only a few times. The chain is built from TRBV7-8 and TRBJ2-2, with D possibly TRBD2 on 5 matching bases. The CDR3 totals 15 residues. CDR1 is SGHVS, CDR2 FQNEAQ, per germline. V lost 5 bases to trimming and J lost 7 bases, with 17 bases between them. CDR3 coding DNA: TGTGCCAGCAGCCGAGTGACTTCGGGAAACGGGGAGCTGTTTTTT. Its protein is CASSRVTSGNGELFF.

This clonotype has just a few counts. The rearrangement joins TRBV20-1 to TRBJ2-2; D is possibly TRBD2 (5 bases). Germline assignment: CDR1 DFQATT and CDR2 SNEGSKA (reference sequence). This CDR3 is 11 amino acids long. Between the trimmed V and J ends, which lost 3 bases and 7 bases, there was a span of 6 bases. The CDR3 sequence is CSARGVGELFF. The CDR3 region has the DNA TGCAGTGCTAGGGGAGTCGGGGAGCTGTTTTTT.

The CDR3 region has the DNA TGTGCCAGCAGCCCCCTGGGGGGGGCTAATCAGCCCCAGCATTTT. Its translation: CASSPLGGANQPQHF. The chain joins TRBV7-8 to TRBJ1-5; weak D call: TRBD1 (6 bases). The CDR3 consists of 15 residues. Trimming pared 5 bases from V and 4 bases from J, leaving 15 bases between. Per the germline V gene, CDR1 is SGHVS and CDR2 is FQNEAQ. The whole variable domain, remainder taken from reference TRBV7-8 and TRBJ1-5, is GAGVSQSPRYKVAKRGQDVALRCDPISGHVSLFWYQQALGQGPEFLTYFQNEAQLDKSGLPSDRFFAERPEGSVSTLKIQRTQQEDSAVYLCASSPLGGANQPQHFGDGTRLSIL.

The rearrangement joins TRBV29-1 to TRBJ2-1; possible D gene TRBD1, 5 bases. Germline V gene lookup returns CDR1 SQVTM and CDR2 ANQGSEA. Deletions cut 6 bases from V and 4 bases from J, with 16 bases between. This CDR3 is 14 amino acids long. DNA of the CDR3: TGCAGCGTCAGAGTAGGGGCCCGTTACAATGAGCAGTTCTTC. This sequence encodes CSVRVGARYNEQFF.

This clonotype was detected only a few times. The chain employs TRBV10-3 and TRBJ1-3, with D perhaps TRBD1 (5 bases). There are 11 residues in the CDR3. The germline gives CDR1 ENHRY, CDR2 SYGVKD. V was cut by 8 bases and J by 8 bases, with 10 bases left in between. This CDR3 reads CAISGDHTIYF. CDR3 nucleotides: TGTGCCATCTCCGGGGACCACACCATATATTTT.

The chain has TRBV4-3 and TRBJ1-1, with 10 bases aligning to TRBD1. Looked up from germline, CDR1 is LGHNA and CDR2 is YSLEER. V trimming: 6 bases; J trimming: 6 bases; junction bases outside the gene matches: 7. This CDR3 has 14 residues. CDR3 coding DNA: TGCGCCAGCAGACGGGACAGGGGTTCGCCTGAAGCTTTCTTT. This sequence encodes CASRRDRGSPEAFF.

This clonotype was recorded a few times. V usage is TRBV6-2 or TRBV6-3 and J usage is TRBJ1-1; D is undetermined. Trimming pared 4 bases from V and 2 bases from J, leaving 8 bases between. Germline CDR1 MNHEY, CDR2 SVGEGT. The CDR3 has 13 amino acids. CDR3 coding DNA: TGTGCCAGCAGTTCAACTTCCAACACTGAAGCTTTCTTT. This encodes CASSSTSNTEAFF.

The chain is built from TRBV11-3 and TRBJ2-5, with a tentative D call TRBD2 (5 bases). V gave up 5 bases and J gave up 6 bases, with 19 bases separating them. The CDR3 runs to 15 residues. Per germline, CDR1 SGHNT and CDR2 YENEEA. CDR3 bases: TGTGCCAGCAGCCCGTCCGTGTCTCTCGGGAAGACCCAGTACTTC. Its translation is CASSPSVSLGKTQYF.

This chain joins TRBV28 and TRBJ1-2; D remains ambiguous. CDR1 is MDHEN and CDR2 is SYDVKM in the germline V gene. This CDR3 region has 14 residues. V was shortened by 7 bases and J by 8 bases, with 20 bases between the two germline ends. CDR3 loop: CASTYARGAGGYTF. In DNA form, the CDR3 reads TGTGCCAGCACCTACGCCCGGGGTGCTGGCGGCTACACCTTC.

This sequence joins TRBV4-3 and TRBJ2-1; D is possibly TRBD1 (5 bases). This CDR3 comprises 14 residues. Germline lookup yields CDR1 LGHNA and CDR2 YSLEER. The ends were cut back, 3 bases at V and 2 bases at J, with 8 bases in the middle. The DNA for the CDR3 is TGCGCCAGCAGCCACACAGGAGCCTACAATGAGCAGTTCTTC. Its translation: CASSHTGAYNEQFF.

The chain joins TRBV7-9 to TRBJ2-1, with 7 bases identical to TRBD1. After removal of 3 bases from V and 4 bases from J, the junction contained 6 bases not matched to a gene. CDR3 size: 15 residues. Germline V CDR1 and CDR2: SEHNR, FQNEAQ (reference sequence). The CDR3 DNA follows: TGTGCCAGCAGCTTGTCGACAGGGATATACAATGAGCAGTTCTTC. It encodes CASSLSTGIYNEQFF.

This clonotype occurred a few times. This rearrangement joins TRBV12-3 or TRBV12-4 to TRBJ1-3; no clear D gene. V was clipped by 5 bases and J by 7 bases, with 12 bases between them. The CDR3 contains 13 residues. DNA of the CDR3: TGTGCCAGCAGTATTCTCGCGGTGAACACCATATATTTT. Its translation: CASSILAVNTIYF.

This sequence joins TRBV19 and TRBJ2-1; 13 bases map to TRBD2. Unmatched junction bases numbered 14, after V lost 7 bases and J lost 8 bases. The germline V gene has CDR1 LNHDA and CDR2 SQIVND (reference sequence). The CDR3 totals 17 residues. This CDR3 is CASTLTLTSGRRDEQFF. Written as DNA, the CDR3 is TGTGCCAGTACCCTAACCTTGACTAGCGGGAGGCGGGATGAGCAGTTCTTC.

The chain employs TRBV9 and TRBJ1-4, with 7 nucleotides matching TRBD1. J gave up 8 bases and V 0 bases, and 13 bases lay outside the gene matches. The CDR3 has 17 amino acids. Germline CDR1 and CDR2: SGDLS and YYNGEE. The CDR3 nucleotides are TGTGCCAGCAGCGTAGGTATCGGAGGAGGGGACAGCGAAAAACTGTTTTTT. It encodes CASSVGIGGGDSEKLFF.

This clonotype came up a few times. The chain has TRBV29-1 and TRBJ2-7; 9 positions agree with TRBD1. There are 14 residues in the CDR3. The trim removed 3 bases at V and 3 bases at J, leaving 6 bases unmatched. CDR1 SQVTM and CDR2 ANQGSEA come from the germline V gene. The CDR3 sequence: CSVDRKGQGYEQYV. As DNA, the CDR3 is TGCAGCGTTGATAGAAAGGGACAGGGCTACGAGCAGTACGTC.

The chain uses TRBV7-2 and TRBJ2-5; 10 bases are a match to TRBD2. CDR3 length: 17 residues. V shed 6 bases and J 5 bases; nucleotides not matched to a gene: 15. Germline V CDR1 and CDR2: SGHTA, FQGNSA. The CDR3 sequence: CASSFPKNSGRSETQYF. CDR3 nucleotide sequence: TGTGCCAGCAGTTTTCCCAAAAATAGCGGGAGGAGCGAGACCCAGTACTTC.